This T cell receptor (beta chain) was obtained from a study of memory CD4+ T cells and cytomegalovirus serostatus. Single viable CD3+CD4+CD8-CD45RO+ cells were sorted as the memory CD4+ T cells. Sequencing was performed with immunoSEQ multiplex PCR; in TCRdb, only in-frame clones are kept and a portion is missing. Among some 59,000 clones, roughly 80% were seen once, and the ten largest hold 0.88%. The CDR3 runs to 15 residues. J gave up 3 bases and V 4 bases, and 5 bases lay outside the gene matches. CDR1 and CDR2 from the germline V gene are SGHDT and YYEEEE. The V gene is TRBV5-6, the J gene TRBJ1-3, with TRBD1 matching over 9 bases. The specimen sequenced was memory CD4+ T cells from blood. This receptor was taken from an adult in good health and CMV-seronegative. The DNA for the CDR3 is TGTGCCAGCAGCCGCGTGACAGGGGGTGGAAACACCATATATTTT. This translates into CASSRVTGGGNTIYF.